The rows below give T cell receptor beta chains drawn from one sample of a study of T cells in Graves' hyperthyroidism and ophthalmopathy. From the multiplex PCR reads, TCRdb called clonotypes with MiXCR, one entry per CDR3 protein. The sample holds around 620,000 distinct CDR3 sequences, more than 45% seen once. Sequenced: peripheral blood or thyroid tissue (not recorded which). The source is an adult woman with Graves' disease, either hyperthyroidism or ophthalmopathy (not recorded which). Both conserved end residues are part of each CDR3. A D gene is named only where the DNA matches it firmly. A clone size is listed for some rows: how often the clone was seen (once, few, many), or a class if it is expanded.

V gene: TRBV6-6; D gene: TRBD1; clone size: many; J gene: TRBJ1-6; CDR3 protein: CASSYSPDRGSYNSPLHF; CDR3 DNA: TGTGCCAGCAGTTACTCCCCCGACAGGGGATCCTATAATTCACCCCTCCACTTT
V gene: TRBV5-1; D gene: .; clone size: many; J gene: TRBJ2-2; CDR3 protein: CASSFKSRDTGELFF; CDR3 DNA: TGCGCCAGCAGCTTCAAGAGCCGCGACACCGGGGAGCTGTTTTTT
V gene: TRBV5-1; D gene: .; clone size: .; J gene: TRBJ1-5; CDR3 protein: CASSLSGGFQHF; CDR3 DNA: TGCGCCAGCAGCTTGTCGGGCGGTTTCCAGCATTTT
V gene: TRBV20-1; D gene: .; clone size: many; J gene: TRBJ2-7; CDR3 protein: CSAALRAAAYEQYF; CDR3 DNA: TGCAGTGCTGCCCTCCGAGCGGCCGCCTACGAGCAGTACTTC
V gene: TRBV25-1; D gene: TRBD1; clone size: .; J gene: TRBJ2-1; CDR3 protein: CASSELGQDYNEQFF; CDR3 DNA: TGTGCCAGCAGTGAATTGGGACAGGATTACAATGAGCAGTTCTTC
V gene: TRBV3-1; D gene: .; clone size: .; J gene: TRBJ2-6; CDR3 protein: CASSPYGSGANVLTF; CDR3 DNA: TGTGCCAGCTCACCATACGGTAGCGGGGCCAACGTCCTGACTTTC
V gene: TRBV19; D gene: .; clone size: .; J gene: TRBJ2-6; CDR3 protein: CASSKAGANVLTF; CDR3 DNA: TGTGCCAGTAGTAAGGCTGGGGCCAACGTCCTGACTTTC
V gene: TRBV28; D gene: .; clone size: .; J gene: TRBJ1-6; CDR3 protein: CASSYAFGDTTNSPLHF; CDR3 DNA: TGTGCCAGCAGTTACGCTTTTGGGGACACAACTAATTCACCCCTCCACTTT
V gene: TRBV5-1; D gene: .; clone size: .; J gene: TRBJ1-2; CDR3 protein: CASSLGPGNGYTF; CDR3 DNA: TGCGCCAGCAGCTTGGGTCCAGGGAATGGCTACACCTTC
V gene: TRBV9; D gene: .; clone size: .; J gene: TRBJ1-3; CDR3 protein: CASSVGRVLTGNTIYF; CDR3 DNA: TGTGCCAGCAGCGTAGGTAGGGTACTAACGGGAAACACCATATATTTT
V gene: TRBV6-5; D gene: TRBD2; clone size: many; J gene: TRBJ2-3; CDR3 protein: CASSARTSGNTDTQYF; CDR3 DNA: TGTGCCAGCAGTGCACGGACTAGCGGGAACACAGATACGCAGTATTTT
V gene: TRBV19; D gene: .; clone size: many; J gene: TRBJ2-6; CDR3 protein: CASTPRSSGANVLTF; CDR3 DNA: TGTGCCAGTACCCCACGGAGCTCTGGGGCCAACGTCCTGACTTTC
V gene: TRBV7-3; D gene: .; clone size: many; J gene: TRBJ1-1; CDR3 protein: CASSANTYTEAFF; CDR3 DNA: TGTGCCAGCAGCGCAAACACATACACTGAAGCTTTCTTT
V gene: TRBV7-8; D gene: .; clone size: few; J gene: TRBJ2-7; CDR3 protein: CASSLGRGRADEQYF; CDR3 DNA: TGTGCCAGCAGCTTAGGGCGGGGAAGGGCGGACGAGCAGTACTTC
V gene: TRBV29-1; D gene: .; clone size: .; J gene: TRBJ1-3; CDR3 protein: CIVRVGCSGNTIYF; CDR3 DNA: TGCATCGTAAGGGTCGGGTGCTCTGGAAACACCATATATTTT
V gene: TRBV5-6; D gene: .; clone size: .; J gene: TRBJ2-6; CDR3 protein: CASSFRSTSSGANVLTF; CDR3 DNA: TGTGCCAGCAGCTTTCGCAGCACCAGCTCTGGGGCCAACGTCCTGACTTTC
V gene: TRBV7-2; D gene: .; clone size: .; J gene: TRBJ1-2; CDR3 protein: CASSSGTVLYGYTF; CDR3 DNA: TGTGCCAGCAGCTCAGGGACGGTGCTTTATGGCTACACCTTC
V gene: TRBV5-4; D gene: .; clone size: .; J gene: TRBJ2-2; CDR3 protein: CASSLVGGLTGELFF; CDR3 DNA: TGTGCCAGCAGCTTGGTTGGGGGACTCACCGGGGAGCTGTTTTTT
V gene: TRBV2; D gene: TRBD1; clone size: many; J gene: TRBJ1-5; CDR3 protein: CASLGQDNQPQHF; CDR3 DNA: TGTGCCAGCCTGGGACAGGACAATCAGCCCCAGCATTTT
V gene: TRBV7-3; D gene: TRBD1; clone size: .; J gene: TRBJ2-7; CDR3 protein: CASSPDRGSRLSYEQYF; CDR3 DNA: TGTGCCAGCAGTCCTGACAGGGGGAGCCGACTATCCTACGAGCAGTACTTC
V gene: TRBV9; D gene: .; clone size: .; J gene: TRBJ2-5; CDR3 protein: CASSPTPQETQYF; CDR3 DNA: TGTGCCAGCAGCCCAACTCCCCAAGAGACCCAGTACTTC
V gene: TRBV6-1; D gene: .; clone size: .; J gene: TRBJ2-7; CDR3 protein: CASSGGPGGLSYEQYF; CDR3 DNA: TGTGCCAGCAGTGGGGGCCCCGGGGGGCTCTCCTACGAGCAGTACTTC
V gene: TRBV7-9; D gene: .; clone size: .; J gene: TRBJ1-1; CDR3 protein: CASSLELPTGTEAFF; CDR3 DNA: TGTGCCAGCAGCTTGGAATTACCAACGGGCACTGAAGCTTTCTTT
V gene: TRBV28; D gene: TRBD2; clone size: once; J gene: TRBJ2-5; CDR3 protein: CASSSWSGEGTKYF; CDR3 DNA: TGTGCCAGCAGTTCCTGGAGCGGGGAGGGGACCAAGTACTTC
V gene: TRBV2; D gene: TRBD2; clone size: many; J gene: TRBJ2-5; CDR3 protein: CASKLSSGPGGTQYF; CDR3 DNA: TGTGCCAGCAAGCTATCTAGCGGCCCAGGCGGGACCCAGTACTTC
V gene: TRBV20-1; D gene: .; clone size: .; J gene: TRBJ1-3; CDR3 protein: CSAIPTSGRAGSGNTIYF; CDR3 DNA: TGCAGTGCTATTCCGACTAGCGGGAGGGCCGGCTCTGGAAACACCATATATTTT
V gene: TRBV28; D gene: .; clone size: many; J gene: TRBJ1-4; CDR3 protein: CASGQHNEKLFF; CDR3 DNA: TGTGCCAGCGGACAGCATAATGAAAAACTGTTTTTT
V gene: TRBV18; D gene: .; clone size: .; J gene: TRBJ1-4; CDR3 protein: CASSPVVYGKLFF; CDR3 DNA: TGTGCCAGCTCACCTGTCGTGTATGGAAAACTGTTTTTT
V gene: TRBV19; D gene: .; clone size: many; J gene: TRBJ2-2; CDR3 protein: CASSQGSLGHPGELFF; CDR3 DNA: TGTGCCAGTTCCCAGGGGTCGTTAGGCCATCCGGGGGAGCTGTTTTTT
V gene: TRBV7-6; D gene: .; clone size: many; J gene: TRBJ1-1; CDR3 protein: CASSPLGAEAFF; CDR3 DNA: TGTGCCAGCAGCCCTCTCGGGGCTGAAGCTTTCTTT
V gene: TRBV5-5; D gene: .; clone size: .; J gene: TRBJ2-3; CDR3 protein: CASRRSGQSTDTQYF; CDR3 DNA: TGTGCCAGCAGACGAAGCGGACAGTCCACAGATACGCAGTATTTT
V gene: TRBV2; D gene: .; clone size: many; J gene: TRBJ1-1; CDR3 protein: CASKGDGGLNTEAFF; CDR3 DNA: TGTGCCAGCAAAGGGGACGGAGGATTGAACACTGAAGCTTTCTTT
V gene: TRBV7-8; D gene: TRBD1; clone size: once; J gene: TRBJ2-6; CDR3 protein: CASSFGTAMANVLTF; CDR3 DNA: TGTGCCAGCAGCTTCGGGACAGCTATGGCCAACGTCCTGACTTTC
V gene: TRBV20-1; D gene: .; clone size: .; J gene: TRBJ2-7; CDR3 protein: CSARDAGRGLDEQYF; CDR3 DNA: TGCAGTGCTAGAGATGCCGGCCGGGGATTAGACGAGCAGTACTTC
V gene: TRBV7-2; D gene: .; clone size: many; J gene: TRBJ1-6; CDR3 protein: CASSLPGHDPYLLSPLHF; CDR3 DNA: TGTGCCAGCAGCTTACCGGGACATGACCCATACTTACTTTCACCCCTCCACTTT
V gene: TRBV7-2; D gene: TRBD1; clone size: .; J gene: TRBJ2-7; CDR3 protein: CASSYERQGDYEQYF; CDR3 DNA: TGTGCCAGCAGCTACGAACGACAGGGGGATTACGAGCAGTACTTC
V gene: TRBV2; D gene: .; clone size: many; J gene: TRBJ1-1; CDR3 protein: CASMQESGNTEAFF; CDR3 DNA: TGTGCCAGCATGCAGGAATCGGGGAACACTGAAGCTTTCTTT
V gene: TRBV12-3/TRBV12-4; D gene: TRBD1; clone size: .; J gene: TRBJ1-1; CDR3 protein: CASRAGQGNTEAFF; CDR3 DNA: TGTGCCAGCAGGGCGGGACAGGGAAACACTGAAGCTTTCTTT
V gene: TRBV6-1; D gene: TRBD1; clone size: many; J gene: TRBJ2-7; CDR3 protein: CASSEWGQDYEQYF; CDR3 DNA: TGTGCCAGCAGTGAATGGGGACAGGACTACGAGCAGTACTTC
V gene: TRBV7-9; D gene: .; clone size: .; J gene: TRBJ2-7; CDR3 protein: CASSQQIGGLAEAYEQYF; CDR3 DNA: TGTGCCAGCAGCCAACAAATAGGGGGGCTAGCGGAGGCCTACGAGCAGTACTTC
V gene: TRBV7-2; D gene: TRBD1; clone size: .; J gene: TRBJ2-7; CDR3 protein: CASTLAVGTGSNEQYF; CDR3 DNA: TGTGCCAGCACACTGGCTGTGGGGACAGGGTCTAACGAGCAGTACTTC
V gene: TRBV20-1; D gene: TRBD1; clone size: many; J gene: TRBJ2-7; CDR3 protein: CSAAGTGGYEQYF; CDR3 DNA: TGCAGTGCAGCTGGGACAGGGGGGTACGAGCAGTACTTC
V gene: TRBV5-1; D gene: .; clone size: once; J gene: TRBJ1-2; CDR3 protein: CASSSGTFAGGYTF; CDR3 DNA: TGCGCCAGCAGCTCAGGGACCTTTGCTGGTGGCTACACCTTC
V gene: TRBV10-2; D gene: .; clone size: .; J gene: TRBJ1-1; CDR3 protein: CASSDSWATEAFF; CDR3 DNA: TGCGCCAGCAGTGACAGCTGGGCCACTGAAGCTTTCTTT
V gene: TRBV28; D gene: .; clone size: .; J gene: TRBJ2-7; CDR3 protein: CASSPSREVGEQYF; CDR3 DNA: TGTGCCAGCAGTCCCTCACGCGAGGTTGGCGAGCAGTACTTC
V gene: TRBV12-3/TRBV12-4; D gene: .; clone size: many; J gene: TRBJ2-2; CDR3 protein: CASSFEQLLTGELFF; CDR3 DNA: TGTGCCAGCAGTTTTGAGCAGCTGCTCACCGGGGAGCTGTTTTTT
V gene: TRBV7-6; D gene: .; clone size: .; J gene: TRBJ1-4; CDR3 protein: CASSLLGNEKLFF; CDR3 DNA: TGTGCCAGCAGCTTGCTGGGGAATGAAAAACTGTTTTTT
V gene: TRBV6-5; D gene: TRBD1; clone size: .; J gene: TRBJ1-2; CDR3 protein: CASSRTGVHYGYTF; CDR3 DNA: TGTGCCAGCAGCAGGACAGGGGTGCACTATGGCTACACCTTC
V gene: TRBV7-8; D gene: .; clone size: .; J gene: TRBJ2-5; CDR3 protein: CASSLVQGGETQYF; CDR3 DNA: TGTGCCAGCAGCTTAGTACAGGGAGGGGAGACCCAGTACTTC